This entry features one T cell receptor (beta chain) sequence. Its antigen target is currently unknown. Per-base qualities were not stored, and no clone one base away is much larger. The sample originates from a study of T cells after somatic rescue of genetic block (dated by TCRdb to 2020 to 2022). As for the study more broadly: The study assessed how robust, over the long term, a T-cell system was when the system had developed through somatic rescue of a genetic block in T-cell development.

Library construction relied on the immunoSEQ multiplex PCR assay. TCRdb mirrors the immuneACCESS table, restricted to in-frame sequences. Some clones are absent from its copies; in checked studies, under half trace to an unresolved V gene, and the reason for the others is unknown. The sample profile shows around 52,000 clones; around 96% of them were found once. The top ten clones comprise approximately 0.073% of the sample. Measured from the cysteine to the phenylalanine, the CDR3 is 15 residues long. Only CDR3 DNA is held: 45 bases, read in frame from base 1. Looking up the germline V gene (reference sequence) yields CDR1 MNHNY and CDR2 SVGAGI. Between the V and J ends, shortened by 5 bases and 4 bases respectively, the junction contains 14 bases.

This TCR derives from a child less than two years old. The chain couples TRBV6-6 to TRBJ1-4, and the D gene may be TRBD1, 6 bases matching. Input material: peripheral blood mononuclear cells (PBMCs). The CDR3 region has the sequence CASSPGTKNNEKLFF. The nucleotide sequence reads as follows: TGTGCCAGCAGTCCCGGGACAAAAAATAATGAAAAACTGTTTTTT.